The 20 T cell receptor beta chains in this list originate from one sample, sequenced in a study of CD8 T cells in ankylosing spondylitis. Points from the study as a whole: For ankylosing spondylitis blood, a TCR beta motif of roughly 8 highly homologous variants appeared characteristic.

Antigens for these TCRs are unknown. TCRdb reanalysed the 5' RACE reads using MiXCR and keeps one entry per CDR3 protein. The sample has about 440,000 distinct CDR3 sequences, 17% seen once. The sample taken for sequencing was blood, either unsorted or a sorted T cell fraction (not recorded which). Every receptor here comes from a male donor with ankylosing spondylitis.

This clonotype was counted between two and nine times. The chain joins TRBV10-3 to TRBJ2-7; TRBD1 might be the D (6 bases). CDR3 length: 13 amino acids. The V gene's germline CDR1 is ENHRY and CDR2 SYGVKD. The germline V and J ends were trimmed by 10 bases and 6 bases, with 19 bases remaining between them. The DNA for the CDR3 is TGTGCCACCAACGCAGGGGTGCATTTCGAGCAGTACTTC. Protein sequence: CATNAGVHFEQYF.

Comments on this clonotype: An end of the junction does not agree with germline; a read error may underlie this. The rearrangement joins TRBV2 to TRBJ2-4; 11 bases match TRBD2. Germline CDR1 reads SNHLY; CDR2 reads FYNNEI. The CDR3 totals 12 residues. The CDR3 loop is CASSSGGPGAFF. CDR3 DNA sequence: TGTGCCAGTTCTAGCGGGGGGCCGGGCGCTTTCTTC.

The chain combines TRBV5-5 with TRBJ2-3; TRBD1 matches at 7 bases. The V segment lost 6 bases and the J segment 3 bases; nucleotides outside the gene matches: 16. CDR1 is SGHKS and CDR2 is YYEKEE in the germline V gene (reference sequence). The CDR3 extends over 17 amino acids. The CDR3 reads CASTLDKGALRTDTQYF. The CDR3 DNA is TGTGCCAGCACCCTGGACAAGGGGGCGCTGAGGACAGATACGCAGTATTTT. Full variable domain (missing parts from reference TRBV5-5 and TRBJ2-3): DAGVTQSPTHLIKTRGQQVTLRCSPISGHKSVSWYQQVLGQGPQFIFQYYEKEERGRGNFPDRFSARQFPNYSSELNVNALLLGDSALYLCASTLDKGALRTDTQYFGPGTRLTVL.

The V call is TRBV7-2, the J call TRBJ2-1; weak D call: TRBD2 (7 bases). The V and J ends lost 2 bases and 9 bases respectively, with 11 bases between them. The CDR3 length is 13 residues. Germline V gives CDR1 SGHTA, CDR2 FQGNSA. CDR3 bases: TGTGCCAGCAGCTTATGGGGGGGCGGTGAGCAGTTCTTC. Residues: CASSLWGGGEQFF.

The chain uses TRBV5-6 and TRBJ1-3; D ambiguous. The CDR3 has 13 residues. With 3 bases removed from V and 3 bases from J, the gap between germline ends came to 7 bases. Germline loops: CDR1 SGHDT, CDR2 YYEEEE. CDR3 bases: TGTGCCAGCAGCTCGCTAGGTGGAAACACCATATATTTT. It codes for CASSSLGGNTIYF.

This clonotype was seen a handful of times. This chain joins TRBV10-3 and TRBJ2-7; tentative D call: TRBD2 (5 bases). With 3 bases removed from V and 3 bases from J, the gap between germline ends came to 21 bases. The CDR3 loop spans 17 amino acids. CDR1 ENHRY and CDR2 SYGVKD come from the germline V gene. CDR3 loop: CAISDPLADGMGYEQYF. The CDR3 DNA reads TGTGCCATCAGTGACCCCTTGGCGGACGGGATGGGCTACGAGCAGTACTTC.

The chain combines TRBV20-1 with TRBJ1-3; TRBD1 is a possible D gene (5 bases). The ends were cut back, 3 bases at V and 0 bases at J, with 12 bases in the middle. The CDR3 loop spans 15 amino acids. From germline, CDR1 is DFQATT and CDR2 SNEGSKA (reference sequence). The CDR3 nucleotides read TGCAGTGCTAGTCCCCGTGGGACCTCTGGAAACACCATATATTTT. The encoded protein is CSASPRGTSGNTIYF.

This chain links TRBV7-2 with TRBJ2-1, with TRBD2 matching 8 bases. The CDR3 has 15 residues. Unmatched junction bases numbered 5, after V lost 3 bases and J lost 4 bases. CDR1 and CDR2 from the germline V gene are SGHTA and FQGNSA. CDR3 region: CASSFTSGLYNEQFF. The CDR3 nucleotides are TGTGCCAGCAGCTTTACTAGCGGATTATACAATGAGCAGTTCTTC.

This chain joins TRBV10-3 and TRBJ1-2; D might be TRBD1 (5 bases). V lost 9 bases to trimming and J lost 1 base, with 12 bases between them. Germline lookup yields CDR1 ENHRY and CDR2 SYGVKD. The CDR3 contains 13 residues. The CDR3 spells CAISRENNYGYTF. For the CDR3, the DNA is TGTGCCATTTCCAGGGAAAATAACTATGGCTACACCTTC.

The sample holds a few counts of this clonotype. The rearrangement links TRBV20-1 to TRBJ1-2, with D possibly being TRBD1 (6 bases). The CDR3 extends over 14 amino acids. With 3 bases removed from V and 7 bases from J, the gap between germline ends came to 18 bases. The germline V gene encodes CDR1 DFQATT and CDR2 SNEGSKA (reference sequence). CDR3 coding DNA: TGCAGTGCTAGCCCCCAGACAGGTCCCTTTGGCTACACCTTC. It is translated as CSASPQTGPFGYTF.

The chain employs TRBV5-1 and TRBJ1-3; TRBD1 aligns across 8 bases. The CDR3 extends over 16 amino acids. Germline trimming cut 0 bases from V and 3 bases from J; bases unmatched to any gene: 5. Germline V gene sequence: CDR1 SGHRS, CDR2 YFSETQ. The DNA of the CDR3 is TGCGCCAGCAGCTTGGACCCAGGGGGCCTTGGAAACACCATATATTTT. This encodes CASSLDPGGLGNTIYF.

This clonotype was seen repeatedly, ten times or more. The V call is TRBV6-1, the J call TRBJ2-1, with 9 positions matching TRBD1. The V gene end was trimmed by 6 bases and the J gene end by 1 base; junction bases not matched to a gene: 1. This CDR3 region has 14 residues. From germline, CDR1 is MNHNS and CDR2 SASEGT. CDR3 nucleotides: TGTGCCAGCAGGACAGGGGGATCCTACAATGAGCAGTTCTTC. Protein sequence: CASRTGGSYNEQFF.

V and J are TRBV7-2 and TRBJ2-3; D gene ambiguous. The germline gives CDR1 SGHTA, CDR2 FQGNSA. This CDR3 contains 16 residues. The germline V and J ends were trimmed by 5 bases and 2 bases, with 17 bases remaining between them. The CDR3 nucleotides are TGTGCCAGCAGCCCCGGCCTAGACCTTCACACAGATACGCAGTATTTT. This gives the protein CASSPGLDLHTDTQYF.

This clonotype has a handful of counts. The chain's CDR3 is CASSLERGSTQYF. In nucleotides, the CDR3 is TGTGCCAGCAGCTTAGAGCGGGGCAGCACGCAGTATTTT. This chain joins TRBV7-2 and TRBJ2-3; 7 bases are shared with TRBD2. The V gene's germline CDR1 is SGHTA and CDR2 FQGNSA. Germline trimming cut 1 base from V and 9 bases from J; bases unmatched to any gene: 4. The CDR3 length is 13 residues. The variable domain in full, with the rest retrieved from reference TRBV7-2 and TRBJ2-3, is GAGVSQSPSNKVTEKGKDVELRCDPISGHTALYWYRQSLGQGLEFLIYFQGNSAPDKSGLPSDRFSAERTGGSVSTLTIQRTQQEDSAVYLCASSLERGSTQYFGPGTRLTVL.

The sample holds a few counts of this clonotype. The V gene is TRBV5-8, the J gene TRBJ2-7, with no clear D. The CDR3 consists of 12 residues. Germline V lookup: CDR1 SGHTS, CDR2 YDEGEE. V was pared by 0 bases and J by 5 bases, with 6 bases between. CDR3 region: CASSLVSHEQYF. The CDR3 coding sequence is TGTGCCAGCAGCTTGGTAAGCCACGAGCAGTACTTC.

This clonotype occurred a few times. This chain uses TRBV6-5 with TRBJ1-5, with D possibly matching TRBD1 (5 bases). The CDR3 length is 14 residues. Germline CDR1 and CDR2: MNHEY and SVGAGI. V shed 2 bases and J shed 6 bases, with 11 bases lying between them. This CDR3 is CASSYRGVGQPQHF. For the CDR3, the DNA is TGTGCCAGCAGTTACAGAGGGGTCGGTCAGCCCCAGCATTTT.

This chain joins TRBV5-5 and TRBJ2-5, with TRBD1 as a possible D gene (5 bases). Germline V gives CDR1 SGHKS, CDR2 YYEKEE (reference sequence). The V and J ends lost 7 bases and 3 bases respectively, with 10 bases between them. CDR3 length: 12 amino acids. The CDR3 DNA is TGTGCCAGCGGGGCTCAGGAAGAGACCCAGTACTTC. Amino acids: CASGAQEETQYF.

This clonotype was detected many times. V gene TRBV9 combines with J gene TRBJ1-2, with TRBD1 matching 8 bases. Germline CDR1 is SGDLS and CDR2 is YYNGEE. The CDR3 consists of 19 residues. J gave up 7 bases and V 4 bases, and 24 bases lay outside the gene matches. The CDR3: CASSLTIDPWGQGAAGYTF. CDR3 in DNA: TGTGCCAGCAGCCTAACAATCGACCCCTGGGGGCAGGGGGCTGCTGGCTACACCTTC.

The rearrangement uses TRBV5-1 and TRBJ2-3; 7 nucleotides align to TRBD1. Germline lookup yields CDR1 SGHRS and CDR2 YFSETQ. This CDR3 is built from 15 residues. With 4 bases clipped from V and 2 bases from J, the junction kept 7 bases outside the gene matches. CDR3 region: CASSPRQGNTDTQYF. For the CDR3, the DNA is TGCGCCAGCAGCCCCAGACAGGGTAACACAGATACGCAGTATTTT.

This clonotype has just a few counts. The chain joins TRBV12-3 or TRBV12-4 to TRBJ2-1; D unclear. This CDR3 has 13 amino acids. V was trimmed by 6 bases and J by 3 bases, leaving 9 bases between them. CDR3 bases: TGTGCCAGCAGGCCGGGCAGCTACAATGAGCAGTTCTTC. It specifies CASRPGSYNEQFF.